These T cell receptor beta chains were read from a single sample in a study of cytomegalovirus exposure and HLA in healthy donors. Assay used: immunoSEQ multiplex PCR; TCRdb lists only in-frame clones, some missing. The sample has 80,000 to 95,000 clones; roughly 92% are singletons. Specimen: PBMCs. The receptors come from a woman under 40 in good health and CMV-seropositive. Both conserved end residues are part of each CDR3. Fields, in order: V gene, D gene, J gene, clone size, CDR3 protein, CDR3 DNA. A D gene is named only where the DNA matches it firmly. Not every row has a clone size; where given, it reads once, few, many or a size class.

>TRBV2|.|TRBJ2-1|.
CASSEAGSYNEQFF
TGTGCCAGCAGTGAAGCCGGGTCCTACAATGAGCAGTTCTTC
>TRBV9|TRBD1|TRBJ2-5|.
CASSEGQGWETQYF
TGTGCCAGCAGCGAAGGACAGGGGTGGGAGACCCAGTACTTC
>TRBV11-3|.|TRBJ2-2|.
CASSFNRGGTGELFF
TGTGCCAGCAGCTTCAACAGGGGGGGTACCGGGGAGCTGTTTTTT
>TRBV5-6|TRBD2|TRBJ2-1|.
CASSLVSGRAILHNEQFF
TGTGCCAGCAGCTTGGTCAGCGGGAGGGCCATCCTCCACAATGAGCAGTTCTTC
>TRBV6-5|.|TRBJ1-5|.
CASREAGNQPQHF
TGTGCCAGCAGGGAGGCGGGCAATCAGCCCCAGCATTTT
>TRBV15|TRBD2|TRBJ2-7|few
CATSRDLADGEQYF
TGTGCCACCAGCAGAGATCTAGCGGACGGGGAGCAGTACTTC
>TRBV28|.|TRBJ2-7|.
CASSLGLLGWNEQYF
TGTGCCAGCAGTTTGGGACTCCTTGGATGGAACGAGCAGTACTTC
>TRBV7-9|TRBD2|TRBJ2-1|.
CASSVSGDNEQFF
TGTGCCAGCAGCGTTAGCGGGGACAATGAGCAGTTCTTC
>TRBV28|.|TRBJ2-7|.
CASSYSSYEQYF
TGTGCCAGCAGTTACAGCTCCTACGAGCAGTACTTC
>TRBV11-2|TRBD1|TRBJ2-5|.
CASSWAGGGQETQYF
TGTGCCAGCAGCTGGGCAGGGGGCGGCCAAGAGACCCAGTACTTC
>TRBV18|TRBD1|TRBJ1-1|.
CASSHKKIRTGTEAFF
TGTGCCAGCTCACACAAAAAGATTCGGACAGGCACTGAAGCTTTCTTT
>TRBV4-3|TRBD2|TRBJ2-7|.
CASSQGALAGTRKYEQYF
TGCGCCAGCAGCCAAGGAGCTCTAGCGGGAACACGCAAGTACGAGCAGTACTTC